This T cell receptor (beta chain) was recorded in a study of shared clonotypes between healthy human individuals. Here immunoSEQ multiplex PCR was the method, and the copy in TCRdb shows in-frame clones only, minus some. The table has around 2.5 million clones, roughly 93% seen once. The CDR3 is made up of 14 amino acids. Trimming took 6 bases from V and 2 from J, leaving 11 bases between them. Germline assignment: CDR1 MNHNS and CDR2 SASEGT. The TCR was taken from a man between 18 and 29 years old in good health. Some clones in this sample may be carry-over from other donors' samples. Material for sequencing was naive CD4+ T cells from PBMCs. This sample's subset: CD45RA+ positively selected. This chain links TRBV6-1 with TRBJ1-5, with a possible D match to TRBD1 (5 bases). This CDR3 is CASSQGFGNQPQHF. Here the CDR3 DNA reads TGTGCCAGCAGCCAGGGCTTCGGCAATCAGCCCCAGCATTTT.